The 16 T cell receptor beta chains below were found in one sample sequenced in a study of blood T cell repertoires in COVID-19. Sequenced by immunoSEQ multiplex PCR; TCRdb stores in-frame clones only, minus some. The sample has about 180,000 clones, 60% to 80% seen once. Material: peripheral blood. The receptor source for this set is a woman in her seventies with acute or convalescent COVID-19.

A few counts support this clone. The J gene is TRBJ1-2, the V gene TRBV6-1; D gene uncertain. V was cut by 3 bases and J by 4 bases, with 9 bases left in between. Germline V gene sequence: CDR1 MNHNS, CDR2 SASEGT. This CDR3 region has 13 residues. The chain's CDR3 is CASSDRLGYGYTF. Written as DNA, the CDR3 is TGTGCCAGCAGTGACAGGTTGGGCTATGGCTACACCTTC.

The J gene is TRBJ2-1, the V gene TRBV2; 8 bases agree with TRBD2. The V gene's germline CDR1 is SNHLY and CDR2 FYNNEI. With V trimmed by 5 bases and J by 4 bases, 7 bases remained unmatched. The CDR3 loop spans 15 amino acids. The CDR3 DNA reads as TGTGCCAGCAGTCTACCGACTAGCGTTTACAATGAGCAGTTCTTC. As protein: CASSLPTSVYNEQFF.

The V gene is TRBV28, the J gene TRBJ2-5, with D unclear. This CDR3 comprises 13 residues. Trimming pared 4 bases from V and 1 base from J, leaving 7 bases between. Germline-derived CDR1 and CDR2 are MDHEN and SYDVKM. Here the CDR3 DNA reads TGTGCCAGCAGTTCCCCTCCCCAAGAGACCCAGTACTTC. Translation gives CASSSPPQETQYF.

The V gene is TRBV6-5, the J gene TRBJ2-5; the D is unclear. Between the trimmed V and J ends, which lost 2 bases and 4 bases, there was a span of 5 bases. Germline V lookup: CDR1 MNHEY, CDR2 SVGAGI. This CDR3 region has 12 residues. The CDR3 here is CASSYAGETQYF. CDR3 nucleotide sequence: TGTGCCAGCAGTTACGCAGGAGAGACCCAGTACTTC.

This clone was detected a few times. V and J are TRBV5-1 and TRBJ2-7; 11 bases are shared with TRBD2. Germline V gene lookup returns CDR1 SGHRS and CDR2 YFSETQ. CDR3 length equals 18 residues. J was trimmed by 0 bases and V by 0 bases; bases with no gene match: 8. The CDR3, as DNA: TGCGCCAGCAGCTTGGGACTAGCGGGACCCGGCGTCTCCTACGAGCAGTACTTC. Amino acid sequence: CASSLGLAGPGVSYEQYF.

This chain links TRBV6-6 with TRBJ1-4; TRBD1 matches at 10 bases. J was trimmed by 6 bases and V by 6 bases; bases with no gene match: 4. Germline loops: CDR1 MNHNY, CDR2 SVGAGI (reference sequence). This CDR3 region has 14 residues. CDR3 nucleotides: TGTGCCAGCAGAACGACAGGGGGCGATGAAAAACTGTTTTTT. Amino acid sequence: CASRTTGGDEKLFF.

The DNA of the CDR3 is TGTGCCAGTGATAACCTGCGGGGCATGCGGGGGGCCCAGTACTTC. Amino acids: CASDNLRGMRGAQYF. This chain links TRBV7-9 with TRBJ2-5, with TRBD2 identical over 8 bases. Germline V gene data show CDR1 as SEHNR and CDR2 as FQNEAQ (reference sequence). V lost 9 bases to trimming and J lost 9 bases; unmatched junction nucleotides: 18. The CDR3 loop spans 15 amino acids.

The chain links TRBV23-1 to TRBJ2-3; weak D call: TRBD2 (5 bases). TRBV23-1 is an ORF, and what it does is uncertain. V dropped 3 bases and J dropped 6 bases, with 16 bases sitting between them. The CDR3 loop spans 15 amino acids. In nucleotides, the CDR3 is TGCGCCAGCAGTCAGGTCGGACTGGCAAGGGATACGCAGTATTTT. This translates into CASSQVGLARDTQYF.

V gene TRBV5-5 combines with J gene TRBJ2-6; D is ambiguous. Germline values: CDR1 SGHKS, CDR2 YYEKEE (reference sequence). Trimming shortened V by 0 bases and J by 0 bases, and 7 bases separated the two germline ends. The CDR3 is 16 residues long. The DNA for the CDR3 is TGTGCCAGCAGCTTGGAGAGCAACTCTGGGGCCAACGTCCTGACTTTC. It yields the protein CASSLESNSGANVLTF.

This clone was observed a single time. V usage is TRBV23-1 and J usage is TRBJ2-1; 14 nucleotides match TRBD2. TRBV23-1 is an open reading frame whose function is uncertain. This CDR3 has 18 residues. Trimming at V came to 0 bases and at J to 7 bases, leaving 8 bases not matched to a gene. The CDR3 loop reads CASSQSGSGTSGRNEQFF. The CDR3 DNA reads TGCGCCAGCAGTCAATCGGGGTCCGGGACTAGCGGGAGAAATGAGCAGTTCTTC.

The rearrangement uses TRBV9 and TRBJ2-1; TRBD2 matches at 9 bases. The CDR3 extends over 15 amino acids. V lost 4 bases, J lost 6 bases, and 8 bases stayed unmatched. In germline, CDR1 is SGDLS, CDR2 YYNGEE. This CDR3 is CASSLRLAATNEQFF. CDR3 DNA: TGTGCCAGCAGCTTGAGACTAGCGGCCACCAATGAGCAGTTCTTC.

J is TRBJ2-1 and V is TRBV3-1 (or the pseudogene TRBV3-2); 9 bases agree with TRBD2. V was clipped by 4 bases and J by 7 bases; unmatched bases: 5. This CDR3 contains 14 residues. Per the germline V gene, CDR1 is LGHDT and CDR2 is YNNKEL (reference sequence). For the CDR3, the DNA is TGTGCCAGCAGCCCGGGACTAGCTTTAAATGAGCAGTTCTTC. Amino acid sequence: CASSPGLALNEQFF.

The CDR3 sequence: CASSVDGGASAGELFF. In DNA form, the CDR3 reads TGTGCCAGCAGCGTAGACGGGGGGGCGTCGGCCGGGGAGCTGTTTTTT. This chain links TRBV9 with TRBJ2-2; 8 bases align to TRBD2. The CDR3 is made up of 16 amino acids. After removal of 0 bases from V and 6 bases from J, the junction contained 7 bases not matched to a gene. Germline V lookup: CDR1 SGDLS, CDR2 YYNGEE.

The genes are TRBV18 and TRBJ1-4; possible D gene TRBD1, 5 bases. V dropped 4 bases and J dropped 2 bases, with 17 bases sitting between them. Germline loops: CDR1 KGHSH, CDR2 LQKENI. The CDR3 runs 17 residues. CDR3 nucleotides: TGTGCCAGCTCACTTATTCGCCCGGGACTGACTAATGAAAAACTGTTTTTT. The encoded protein is CASSLIRPGLTNEKLFF.

The chain joins TRBV7-9 to TRBJ1-1, with 10 bases fitting TRBD1. Germline CDR1 SEHNR, CDR2 FQNEAQ (reference sequence). J was trimmed by 11 bases and V by 2 bases; bases with no gene match: 5. This CDR3 is built from 13 residues. The CDR3 DNA reads TGTGCCAGCAGCTTACGACAGGGGGCATCCGCTTTCTTT. Amino acids: CASSLRQGASAFF.

This clone was seen only once. The V gene is TRBV9, the J gene TRBJ1-4, with D possibly being TRBD1 (6 bases). Per the germline V gene, CDR1 is SGDLS and CDR2 is YYNGEE. There are 16 residues in the CDR3. V shed 0 bases and J shed 5 bases, with 14 bases lying between them. The CDR3 coding sequence is TGTGCCAGCAGCGTAGGCCTCAGGGGTGGAAATGAAAAACTGTTTTTT. It is translated as CASSVGLRGGNEKLFF.